The rows below give T cell receptor beta chains drawn from one sample of a study of cytomegalovirus exposure and HLA in healthy donors. Repertoires were generated with immunoSEQ multiplex PCR, while TCRdb's copy carries only in-frame clones and drops some. The table includes about 130,000 clones, 77% detected once. The sequenced material came from PBMCs. The receptors derive from a woman aged 40 to 55 in good health and CMV-seropositive. The CDR3 runs from the conserved cysteine through the conserved F or W. D genes are given only for firm matches. Not all rows give a size; the values are once, few, many and, for expanded clones, a class.

j_call	d_call	clone_size	v_call	cdr3_length	cdr3_nt	cdr3_aa
TRBJ1-3	-	-	TRBV7-9	15	TGTGCCAGCAGCATCGTCGGGGGCTCTGGAAACACCATATATTTT	CASSIVGGSGNTIYF
TRBJ2-6	-	-	TRBV30	13	TGTGCCTGGAGGATAGCTGGGGCCAACGTCCTGACTTTC	CAWRIAGANVLTF
TRBJ2-1	TRBD2	-	TRBV5-4	15	TGTGCCAGCAGCCGCGGACTAGCGGGAGTCAATGAGCAGTTCTTC	CASSRGLAGVNEQFF
TRBJ2-3	TRBD1	-	TRBV6-5	12	TGTGCCAGCAGTTCGACAGGGTATACGCAGTATTTT	CASSSTGYTQYF
TRBJ1-4	-	-	TRBV5-1	14	TGCGCCAGCAGCTTGGCTAGGGGAACCGAAAAACTGTTTTTT	CASSLARGTEKLFF
TRBJ2-1	TRBD2	-	TRBV9	15	TGTGCCAGCAGCGCTGGACTAGCGGTCTTGGATGAGCAGTTCTTC	CASSAGLAVLDEQFF
TRBJ2-2	-	-	TRBV30	15	TGTGCCTGGAGGCCCCGGCGGAACAACACCGGGGAGCTGTTTTTT	CAWRPRRNNTGELFF
TRBJ1-6	-	-	TRBV7-9	15	TGTGCCAGCAGCTTAGCGCCCGGGGGTAATTCACCCCTCCACTTT	CASSLAPGGNSPLHF
TRBJ2-1	-	-	TRBV11-2	13	TGTGCCAGCAAACGGGAGAGCTACAATGAGCAGTTCTTC	CASKRESYNEQFF
TRBJ1-5	TRBD1	once	TRBV19	15	TGTGCCAGTAGTATTCGGGGACAGGGCGGTCAGCCCCAGCATTTT	CASSIRGQGGQPQHF
TRBJ2-5	TRBD1	-	TRBV7-3	16	TGTGCCAGCAGTCCCGGGACAGGGGTGTACCAAGAGACCCAGTACTTC	CASSPGTGVYQETQYF
TRBJ1-6	-	-	TRBV5-4	14	TGTGCCAGCAGCTTGTTATCCTATAATTCACCCCTCCACTTT	CASSLLSYNSPLHF
TRBJ2-1	TRBD2	-	TRBV19	15	TGTGCCAGTAGTATAGTAAGGCGGGAGAATAATGAGCAGTTCTTC	CASSIVRRENNEQFF
TRBJ1-5	-	-	TRBV6-1	15	TGTGCCAGCAGTGACGTAGCAGGGCGCAATCAGCCCCAGCATTTT	CASSDVAGRNQPQHF
TRBJ1-1	TRBD1	-	TRBV2	15	TGTGCCAGCAGCGATTTTGACAGGGATTCCACTGAAGCTTTCTTT	CASSDFDRDSTEAFF
TRBJ1-3	-	-	TRBV6-1	15	TGTGCCAGCAGTGAGGGCGGGGTAACTGGAAACACCATATATTTT	CASSEGGVTGNTIYF
TRBJ1-4	-	few	TRBV28	14	TGTGCCAGCAGTTTGCACTCAACTAATGAAAAACTGTTTTTT	CASSLHSTNEKLFF
TRBJ2-5	TRBD1	few	TRBV2	16	TGTGCCAGCAGTTTTTCTCGACAGGGGGCGCAAGAGACCCAGTACTTC	CASSFSRQGAQETQYF
TRBJ2-1	TRBD2	-	TRBV6-1	15	TGTGCCAGCATTGGCCTAGCGGGTAGAGACAATGAGCAGTTCTTC	CASIGLAGRDNEQFF
TRBJ1-2	-	-	TRBV19	13	TGTGCCAGTTCCCTCGAGGGCGACTATGGCTACACCTTC	CASSLEGDYGYTF
TRBJ1-1	TRBD1	-	TRBV5-8	15	TGTGCCAGCAGCTTGGGATCACAGGGGGACACTGAAGCTTTCTTT	CASSLGSQGDTEAFF
TRBJ2-7	-	once	TRBV5-1	15	TGCGCCAGCAGCTTGGACGGTCCGACAGGCATCGAGCAGTACTTC	CASSLDGPTGIEQYF